The entry that follows covers one T cell receptor (beta chain) sequence. This sample stems from a study of patients and donors after allogeneic stem cell transplantation. V lost 6 bases and J lost 6, with 15 bases in between. The CDR3 has 13 residues. CDR1 is DFQATT, CDR2 SNEGSKA, per germline (reference sequence). In TCRdb, the RT-PCR reads were re-called with MiXCR into one record per CDR3 protein. The sample includes about 25,000 distinct CDR3 sequences, roughly 43% of them seen just once. The clonotype originates from a human donor who was either an allogeneic HSCT recipient or a stem cell or donor lymphocyte infusion donor (not recorded which). It is not recorded whose cells these are; they may come from a transplant donor. This rearrangement joins TRBV20-1 to TRBJ2-1, with D unresolved. Sequencing was done on a sample of blood, either unsorted or a sorted T cell fraction (not recorded which). The CDR3 DNA is TGCAGTGCCACACCGTCAGGACCCAATGAGCAGTTCTTC. Encoded protein: CSATPSGPNEQFF.